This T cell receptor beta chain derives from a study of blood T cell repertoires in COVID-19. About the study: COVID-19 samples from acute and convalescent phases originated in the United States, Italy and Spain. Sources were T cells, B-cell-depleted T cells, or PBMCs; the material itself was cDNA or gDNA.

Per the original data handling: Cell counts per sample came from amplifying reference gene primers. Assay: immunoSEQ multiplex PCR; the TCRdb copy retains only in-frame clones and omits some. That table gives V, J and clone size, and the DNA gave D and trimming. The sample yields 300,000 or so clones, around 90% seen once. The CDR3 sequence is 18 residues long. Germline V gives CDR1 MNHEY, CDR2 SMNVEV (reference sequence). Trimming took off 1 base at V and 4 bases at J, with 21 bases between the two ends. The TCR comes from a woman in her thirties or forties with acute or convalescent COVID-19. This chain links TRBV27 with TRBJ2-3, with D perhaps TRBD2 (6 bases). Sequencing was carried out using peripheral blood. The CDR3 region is CASSLWVVRGTSADTQYF. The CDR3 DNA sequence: TGTGCCAGCAGTTTATGGGTCGTTCGAGGGACTTCAGCAGATACGCAGTATTTT.